These 4 T cell receptor beta chains were sequenced from one sample in a study of T-cell reconstitution after alpha-beta-depleted transplantation in children. Unique molecular identifiers were used to barcode this TCRbeta library. TCRdb itself ran the PCR reads through MiXCR, one entry per CDR3 protein. Among about 600,000 distinct CDR3 sequences listed, about 10% were seen once. The specimen was PBMCs from the stem cell graft donor, collected from the stem cell graft. Source of these receptors: a human donor who donated a stem cell graft to a child with acute myeloid leukemia.

This clonotype came up a few times. The V call is TRBV3-1, the J call TRBJ2-1, with TRBD1 matching 8 bases. This CDR3 is 13 amino acids long. Germline values: CDR1 LGHDT, CDR2 YNNKEL (reference sequence). Losses at the gene ends were 4 bases for V and 14 bases for J; bases not matched to a gene: 10. CDR3 nucleotide sequence: TGTGCCAGCAGCCCGTCCACACAGGGGGAGGAGTTCTTC. Its translation is CASSPSTQGEEFF.

This clonotype was detected many times. The chain combines TRBV7-2 with TRBJ2-3; perhaps D is TRBD1 or TRBD2 (5 bases each). The V end was cut by 4 bases, the J end by 2 bases, with 10 bases between. The CDR3 contains 14 residues. Germline-derived CDR1 and CDR2 are SGHTA and FQGNSA. The CDR3 region has the DNA TGTGCCAGCAGCTATGGGACCGACACAGATACGCAGTATTTT. It specifies CASSYGTDTDTQYF.

This clonotype was detected a few times. This chain connects TRBV5-1 to TRBJ2-1; no clear D gene. Germline CDR1 and CDR2: SGHRS and YFSETQ. The CDR3 consists of 13 residues. V lost 5 bases and J lost 8, with 14 bases in between. CDR3 DNA: TGCGCCAGCAGTTTTTTAGGTTCCCATGAGCAGTTCTTC. It is translated as CASSFLGSHEQFF.

This clonotype was seen at least ten times. V usage is TRBV27 and J usage is TRBJ2-1, with 7 nucleotides matching TRBD2. Germline trimming cut 2 bases from V and 1 base from J; bases unmatched to any gene: 2. The CDR3 is 15 residues long. Germline V gene data show CDR1 as MNHEY and CDR2 as SMNVEV (reference sequence). CDR3: CASSLGLGSYNEQFF. CDR3 nucleotides: TGTGCCAGCAGTTTAGGACTAGGGTCCTACAATGAGCAGTTCTTC.